Each of the 5 T cell receptor beta chains below was sequenced from the same sample in a study of blood T cells in healthy people across ages. Alongside a J-beta primer mix, a sample-barcoded 5' primer served in a second PCR lasting about 7 to 12 cycles. TCRdb ran MiXCR on the 5' RACE reads and lists one entry per CDR3 protein. Here the sample spans 1.5 million to 2 million distinct CDR3 sequences, about 49% being singletons. Sample: blood. The receptors shown here come from a woman between 40 and 50 years old in good health.

The chain has TRBV6-5 and TRBJ2-3; TRBD1 agrees at 10 bases. The V gene end was trimmed by 2 bases and the J gene end by 5 bases; junction bases not matched to a gene: 7. This CDR3 has 16 amino acids. Germline lookup yields CDR1 MNHEY and CDR2 SVGAGI. CDR3 bases: TGTGCCAGCAGTTACCCCGGGACAGGGGCGAGAGATACGCAGTATTTT. It specifies CASSYPGTGARDTQYF.

This clonotype was picked up a small number of times. This chain joins TRBV7-8 and TRBJ2-5; no firm D call. CDR3 length equals 13 residues. Trimming took off 3 bases at V and 1 base at J, with 6 bases between the two ends. Germline assignment: CDR1 SGHVS and CDR2 FQNEAQ. The CDR3 loop reads CASSFIIQETQYF. The CDR3 DNA is TGTGCCAGCAGCTTCATTATCCAAGAGACCCAGTACTTC.

This clonotype was observed many times. The chain joins TRBV7-2 to TRBJ2-5; TRBD1 agrees at 7 bases. Germline lookup yields CDR1 SGHTA and CDR2 FQGNSA. V trimming: 1 base; J trimming: 2 bases; junction bases outside the gene matches: 13. CDR3 length: 18 residues. The CDR3 region has the DNA TGTGCCAGCAGCTTAGATTTTGGGTTCGGCAGGGGGCAAGAGACCCAGTACTTC. This gives the protein CASSLDFGFGRGQETQYF. The whole variable domain, remainder taken from reference TRBV7-2 and TRBJ2-5, is GAGVSQSPSNKVTEKGKDVELRCDPISGHTALYWYRQSLGQGLEFLIYFQGNSAPDKSGLPSDRFSAERTGGSVSTLTIQRTQQEDSAVYLCASSLDFGFGRGQETQYFGPGTRLLVL.

The chain couples TRBV11-2 to TRBJ1-4; D not resolved. Germline assignment: CDR1 SGHAT and CDR2 FQNNGV. This CDR3 has 15 amino acids. Deletions cut 0 bases from V and 7 bases from J, with 12 bases between. CDR3: CASSLDRAGFEKLFF. As DNA, the CDR3 is TGTGCCAGCAGCTTAGATCGAGCGGGTTTTGAAAAACTGTTTTTT.

The chain joins TRBV25-1 to TRBJ2-5, with 11 bases identical to TRBD2. V shed 0 bases and J 2 bases; nucleotides not matched to a gene: 5. The V gene's germline CDR1 is MGHDK and CDR2 SYGVNS. The CDR3 is 17 residues long. CDR3 coding DNA: TGTGCCAGCAGTGAATATTTGAGACTAGCGGGGCAAGAGACCCAGTACTTC. Protein sequence: CASSEYLRLAGQETQYF.